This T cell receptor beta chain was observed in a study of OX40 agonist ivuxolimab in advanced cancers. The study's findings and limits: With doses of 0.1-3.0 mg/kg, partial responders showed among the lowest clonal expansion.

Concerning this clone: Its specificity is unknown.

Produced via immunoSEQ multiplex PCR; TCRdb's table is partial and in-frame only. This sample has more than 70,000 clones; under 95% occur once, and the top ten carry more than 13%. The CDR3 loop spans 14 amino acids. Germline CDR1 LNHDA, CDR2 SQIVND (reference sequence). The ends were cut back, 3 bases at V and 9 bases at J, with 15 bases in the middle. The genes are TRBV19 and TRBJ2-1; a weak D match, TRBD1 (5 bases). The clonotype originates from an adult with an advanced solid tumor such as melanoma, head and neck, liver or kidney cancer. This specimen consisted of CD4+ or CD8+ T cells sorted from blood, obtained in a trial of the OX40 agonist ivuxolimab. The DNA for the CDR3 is TGTGCCAGTAGTATCCCCTGGGGCAGCACTGAGCAGTTCTTC. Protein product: CASSIPWGSTEQFF.